A single T cell receptor (beta chain) is shown here with its context. The antigen is not known. The CDR3 consists of 14 residues. Trimming cost V 3 bases and J 2 bases, with 11 bases left between them. Germline CDR1 reads LNHNV; CDR2 reads YYDKDF (reference sequence). TCRdb called the reads again in MiXCR, with one record for every CDR3 protein. The sample carries under 250,000 distinct CDR3 sequences, 9% to 15% recorded once. This record belongs to a study of T cell repertoires in cytomegalovirus infection. The study's findings and limits: Based on cumulative public TCR beta family frequency, carriers of CMV plus the relevant HLA were identified.

The V gene is TRBV15, the J gene TRBJ2-7; D unclear. The specimen sequenced was PBMCs. This TCR came from a human donor in good health (CMV status not recorded). Some clones in this sample may be carry-over from other donors' samples. The CDR3 DNA follows: TGTGCCACCAGCAGGGTCCGGCCGCCCTACGAGCAGTACTTC. Protein product: CATSRVRPPYEQYF.